Shown below are 12 T cell receptor beta chains from a single sample sequenced in a study of molecular identifiers for immune sequencing clone quantification. TCRdb redid the calling of the PCR reads with MiXCR, one entry per CDR3 protein. Of over 600,000 distinct CDR3 sequences listed, about 20% were seen once; the top ten hold approximately 0.9%. The sequenced sample was naive CD8+ T cells from blood, with Jurkat cell RNA spiked in. Subset described: FACS-sorted CD8+CD4-CCR7+CD45RA+ naive T cells. These receptors were collected from a human donor in good health. Some libraries in this study had Jurkat cell RNA spiked in.

This clonotype was recorded at least ten times. This rearrangement joins TRBV6-2 or TRBV6-3 to TRBJ2-2; D not certain. The CDR3 has 16 amino acids. Trimming shortened V by 2 bases and J by 6 bases, and 16 bases separated the two germline ends. Per the germline V gene, CDR1 is MNHEY and CDR2 is SVGEGT. Here the CDR3 reads CASSYDESWSPGELFF. The CDR3 DNA is TGTGCCAGCAGTTACGACGAGTCATGGTCTCCCGGGGAGCTGTTTTTT.

Regarding this clonotype: It may be a read error: a sequence one base away is much more abundant. V usage is TRBV6-2 or TRBV6-3 and J usage is TRBJ2-7; TRBD2 agrees at 8 bases. The CDR3 covers 15 residues. Looked up from germline, CDR1 is MNHEY and CDR2 is SVGEGT. The ends lost 4 bases at V and 3 bases at J; junction bases unmatched: 8. The CDR3 is CASSSPGLGGYEQYF. Here the CDR3 DNA reads TGTGCCAGCAGTTCCCCGGGACTAGGCGGCTACGAGCAGTACTTC.

The V gene is TRBV6-2 or TRBV6-3, the J gene TRBJ2-1; TRBD2 aligns across 12 bases. V lost 4 bases to trimming and J lost 0 bases; unmatched junction nucleotides: 4. The CDR3 spans 17 residues. CDR1 MNHEY and CDR2 SVGEGT come from the germline V gene. CDR3 bases: TGTGCCAGCAGTTTGTCTAGCGGGAGGGTCTCCTACAATGAGCAGTTCTTC. The encoded protein is CASSLSSGRVSYNEQFF.

This clonotype was detected ten times or more. The chain recombines TRBV20-1 with TRBJ2-3; D possibly uses TRBD1 or TRBD2 (5 bases each). V was cut by 5 bases and J by 1 base, with 19 bases left in between. The germline gives CDR1 DFQATT, CDR2 SNEGSKA (reference sequence). There are 16 residues in the CDR3. The CDR3 bases are TGCAGTGCTGGGTCAACCGGGGCGTGGGGCACAGATACGCAGTATTTT. Amino acids: CSAGSTGAWGTDTQYF.

The sample holds many counts of this clonotype. This chain links TRBV28 with TRBJ2-7, with TRBD2 matching over 10 bases. This CDR3 contains 14 residues. Losses at the gene ends were 6 bases for V and 2 bases for J; bases not matched to a gene: 4. Germline-derived CDR1 and CDR2 are MDHEN and SYDVKM. CDR3 nucleotide sequence: TGTGCCAGCAGCCCGAGCGGGAGGGCCTACGAGCAGTACTTC. Amino acid sequence: CASSPSGRAYEQYF.

This clonotype was recorded at least ten times. The rearrangement uses TRBV5-4 and TRBJ2-3; 9 nucleotides align to TRBD1. Trimming took 1 base from V and 5 from J; bases not matched to a gene: 5. CDR1 is SGHNT and CDR2 is YYREEE in the germline V gene (reference sequence). There are 15 residues in the CDR3. The CDR3 here is CASSLPGTGQDTQYF. The CDR3 nucleotides are TGTGCCAGCAGCTTGCCTGGGACAGGGCAAGATACGCAGTATTTT.

This chain joins TRBV19 and TRBJ1-1, with D possibly matching TRBD1 (6 bases). V was pared by 6 bases and J by 2 bases, with 28 bases between. Germline CDR1 reads LNHDA; CDR2 reads SQIVND (reference sequence). The CDR3 runs 19 residues. CDR3 protein: CASRLTTRGRGSSNTEAFF. In DNA form, the CDR3 reads TGTGCCAGTAGACTTACAACTCGGGGCAGGGGATCGTCTAACACTGAAGCTTTCTTT.

As to this clonotype: This may come from a read error, since a much larger clone is one base off. This chain links TRBV4-3 with TRBJ2-7; 12 bases match TRBD2. Looked up from germline, CDR1 is LGHNA and CDR2 is YSLEER. The CDR3 runs to 16 residues. The CDR3 spells CASSQDMTSGGHEQHF. The DNA of the CDR3 is TGCGCCAGCAGCCAAGATATGACTAGCGGGGGCCACGAGCAGCACTTC.

The gene calls are TRBV4-3 and TRBJ2-5, with 14 bases identical to TRBD2. The CDR3 is made up of 17 amino acids. CDR1 and CDR2 from the germline V gene are LGHNA and YSLEER. Trimming at V came to 3 bases and at J to 3 bases, leaving 6 bases not matched to a gene. CDR3 residues: CASSQGTSGGYEETQYF. The CDR3 DNA reads TGCGCCAGCAGCCAGGGGACTAGCGGGGGCTATGAAGAGACCCAGTACTTC.

Note on this clonotype: This clone may be a read error of a much larger clone one base away. This chain links TRBV13 with TRBJ2-5, with D possibly matching TRBD2 (5 bases). The CDR3 is 15 residues long. Germline V CDR1 and CDR2: PRHDT, FYEKMQ (reference sequence). In nucleotides, the CDR3 is TGTGCCAGCAGCTCGGCGGGTGGGTTAGGAGAGATCCAGTACTTC. Protein: CASSSAGGLGEIQYF.

Turning to this clonotype: It may be a read error: a sequence one base away is much more abundant. V gene TRBV4-3 combines with J gene TRBJ1-3; D perhaps matches TRBD1 (5 bases). V lost 0 bases, J lost 2 bases, and 17 bases lay in between. The CDR3 is 18 residues long. The germline gives CDR1 LGHNA, CDR2 YSLEER. CDR3 residues: CASSQDRARGGPGNTIYF. The CDR3 DNA reads as TGCGCCAGCAGCCAAGATCGGGCACGGGGGGGTCCTGGAAACACCATATATTTT.

This clonotype was recorded at least ten times. The rearrangement uses TRBV7-9 and TRBJ2-2, with D perhaps matching TRBD1 or TRBD2 (5 bases each). The CDR3 has 14 amino acids. V dropped 6 bases and J dropped 2 bases, with 10 bases sitting between them. The V gene's germline CDR1 is SEHNR and CDR2 FQNEAQ (reference sequence). The CDR3 nucleotides are TGTGCCAGCAGTGAGGGGTATAACACCGGGGAGCTGTTTTTT. This gives the protein CASSEGYNTGELFF.